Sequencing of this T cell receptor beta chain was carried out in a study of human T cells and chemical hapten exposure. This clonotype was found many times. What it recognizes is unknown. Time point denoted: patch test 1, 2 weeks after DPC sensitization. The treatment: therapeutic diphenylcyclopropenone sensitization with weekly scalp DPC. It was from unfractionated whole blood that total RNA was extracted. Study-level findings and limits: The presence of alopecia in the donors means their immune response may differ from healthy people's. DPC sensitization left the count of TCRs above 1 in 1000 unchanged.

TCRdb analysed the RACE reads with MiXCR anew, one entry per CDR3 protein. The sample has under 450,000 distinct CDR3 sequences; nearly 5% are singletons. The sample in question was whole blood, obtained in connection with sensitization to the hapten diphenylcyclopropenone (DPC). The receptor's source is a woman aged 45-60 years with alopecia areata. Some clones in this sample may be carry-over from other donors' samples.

For the CDR3, the DNA is TGTGCCAGCAGCTTAGCACCGGGACAAGCTGCCGGGGAGCTGTTTTTT. Its protein is CASSLAPGQAAGELFF. The chain carries TRBV7-2 and TRBJ2-2; D may be TRBD1 (6 bases). The CDR3 spans 16 residues. Trimming removed 0 bases at V and 6 bases at J, with 14 bases between. In germline, CDR1 is SGHTA, CDR2 FQGNSA. The full variable domain, with the rest looked up from reference TRBV7-2 and TRBJ2-2, is GAGVSQSPSNKVTEKGKDVELRCDPISGHTALYWYRQSLGQGLEFLIYFQGNSAPDKSGLPSDRFSAERTGGSVSTLTIQRTQQEDSAVYLCASSLAPGQAAGELFFGEGSRLTVL.